The present T cell receptor beta chain was sequenced within a study of blood T cell repertoires in COVID-19. The table came from immunoSEQ multiplex PCR; TCRdb's copy has only in-frame clones and leaves some out. Here the sample spans about 280,000 clones, approximately 89% being singletons. This receptor was identified in a woman in her twenties or thirties with COVID-19, enrolled during active disease. Input material: peripheral blood.

Here the CDR3 DNA reads TGTGCCAGCAGCCTTGGGCGCACAGATACGCAGTATTTT. Its translation is CASSLGRTDTQYF. V and J are TRBV6-5 and TRBJ2-3; D unclear. The CDR3 extends over 13 amino acids. Germline CDR1 and CDR2: MNHEY and SVGAGI. The V gene lost 6 bases and the J gene lost 1 base, with 8 bases spanning the gap.